The 25 T cell receptor beta chains below were found in one sample sequenced in a study of siplizumab effects on memory and regulatory T cells. Here immunoSEQ multiplex PCR was the method, and the copy in TCRdb shows in-frame clones only, minus some. The profile shows about 100,000 clones, over 90% of them singletons. The material sequenced was Tregs sorted from blood. These receptors all come from a human donor in good health.

Written as DNA, the CDR3 is TGCGCCAGCAGCTTGGGGGTCAGGATTTTAGCGGAGTTCTACGAGCAGTACTTC. Translated, it gives CASSLGVRILAEFYEQYF. The chain combines TRBV5-1 with TRBJ2-7, with a possible D match to TRBD2 (6 bases). V was clipped by 0 bases and J by 3 bases, with 22 bases between them. CDR1 is SGHRS and CDR2 is YFSETQ in the germline V gene. The CDR3 loop spans 18 amino acids.

V is TRBV10-2 and J is TRBJ1-6; a possible D gene is TRBD1 (6 bases). This CDR3 has 12 residues. The germline CDR1 and CDR2 sequences are WSHSY and SAAADI. V was cut by 6 bases and J by 10 bases, with 10 bases left in between. CDR3 bases: TGCGCCAGCAGGGGGCAGGGGTCACCCCTCCACTTT. It translates to CASRGQGSPLHF.

The gene calls are TRBV11-3 and TRBJ2-7; weak D call: TRBD2 (5 bases). CDR3 length equals 13 residues. Germline values: CDR1 SGHNT, CDR2 YENEEA. Between the trimmed V and J ends, which lost 5 bases and 0 bases, there was a span of 8 bases. The CDR3 DNA sequence: TGTGCCAGCAGCGCCGGGAACTCCTACGAGCAGTACTTC. Translation gives CASSAGNSYEQYF.

The chain couples TRBV6-5 to TRBJ1-5; a weak D match, TRBD1 (6 bases). The CDR3 totals 14 residues. Germline CDR1 MNHEY, CDR2 SVGAGI. Trimming removed 5 bases from V and 6 bases from J, with 14 bases in between. The CDR3 DNA is TGTGCCAGCAGTAGGAAGGGGGGGTTTCAGCCCCAGCATTTT. Protein sequence: CASSRKGGFQPQHF.

The chain links TRBV21-1 to TRBJ1-5; the table's D call of TRBD1 was not tested on the DNA. TRBV21-1 is tagged as a pseudogene. CDR3 length: 17 amino acids. CDR3 nucleotide sequence: TGTGCCAGCAGCAAGGGGCTGACGGGTGTAAGCAATCAGCCCCAGCATTTT. The encoded protein is CASSKGLTGVSNQPQHF.

CDR3 in DNA: TGTGCCACCAGCATTCCCTCTCGACTAGCGGGGCACACAGATACGCAGTATTTT. It yields the protein CATSIPSRLAGHTDTQYF. This chain connects TRBV15 to TRBJ2-3, with 11 bases identical to TRBD2. CDR3 length: 18 residues. Germline V lookup: CDR1 LNHNV, CDR2 YYDKDF (reference sequence). Trimming took 4 bases from V and 2 from J; bases not matched to a gene: 11.

The chain combines TRBV28 with TRBJ2-3; perhaps D is TRBD1 or TRBD2 (6 bases each). V lost 4 bases and J 8 bases, leaving 19 bases between the germline ends. The CDR3 has 15 residues. The V gene's germline CDR1 is MDHEN and CDR2 SYDVKM. The CDR3 bases are TGTGCCAGCAGTTCCAGGAGGGGGTCCTTGGTTACGCAGTATTTT. This sequence encodes CASSSRRGSLVTQYF.

This sequence joins TRBV7-6 and TRBJ1-6; D may be TRBD1 (5 bases). The CDR3 sequence is 15 residues long. The V end was cut by 5 bases, the J end by 6 bases, with 14 bases between. CDR1 SGHVS and CDR2 FNYEAQ come from the germline V gene. CDR3 amino acids: CASSHGAGVNSPLHF. The CDR3 nucleotides read TGTGCCAGCAGCCACGGGGCAGGAGTTAATTCACCCCTCCACTTT.

The rearrangement links TRBV30 to TRBJ1-1; D is undetermined. The V end was cut by 0 bases, the J end by 8 bases, with 16 bases between. This CDR3 comprises 14 residues. From germline, CDR1 is GTSNPN and CDR2 SVGIG (reference sequence). The CDR3 here is CAWSVHGSIREAFF. The CDR3, as DNA: TGTGCCTGGAGTGTCCATGGGTCAATAAGGGAAGCTTTCTTT. Using reference TRBV30 and TRBJ1-1 for the parts outside the CDR3, the full variable domain is SQTIHQWPATLVQPVGSPLSLECTVEGTSNPNLYWYRQAAGRGLQLLFYSVGIGQISSEVPQNLSASRPQDRQFILSSKKLLLSDSGFYLCAWSVHGSIREAFFGQGTRLTVV.

V usage is TRBV2 and J usage is TRBJ1-1, with D hard to call. V was pared by 7 bases and J by 8 bases, with 11 bases between. This CDR3 spans 11 amino acids. CDR1 is SNHLY, CDR2 FYNNEI, per germline. The CDR3 DNA is TGTGCCAGCAAGTCCCTAACCGAAGCTTTCTTT. Translating gives CASKSLTEAFF.

The chain uses TRBV7-9 and TRBJ2-7; tentative D call: TRBD2 (5 bases). V was pared by 3 bases and J by 2 bases, with 14 bases between. The CDR3 sequence is 15 residues long. Per germline, CDR1 SEHNR and CDR2 FQNEAQ (reference sequence). The CDR3 DNA sequence: TGTGCCAGCAGCTTGAATCGGGGAATTCCCTACGAGCAGTACTTC. Translated, it gives CASSLNRGIPYEQYF. The full variable domain, completed using reference TRBV7-9 and TRBJ2-7, is DTGVSQNPRHKITKRGQNVTFRCDPISEHNRLYWYRQTLGQGPEFLTYFQNEAQLEKSRLLSDRFSAERPKGSFSTLEIQRTEQGDSAMYLCASSLNRGIPYEQYFGPGTRLTVT.

The chain recombines TRBV5-1 with TRBJ1-3; 9 nucleotides match TRBD1. Looked up from germline, CDR1 is SGHRS and CDR2 is YFSETQ. This CDR3 comprises 17 residues. Trimming cost V 0 bases and J 1 base; bases outside gene matches: 5. CDR3 protein: CASSLGGTGRSGNTIYF. In DNA, the CDR3 is TGCGCCAGCAGCTTGGGAGGGACAGGGCGGTCTGGAAACACCATATATTTT.

This chain links TRBV4-1 with TRBJ1-5, with D tentatively TRBD1 (6 bases). Germline-derived CDR1 and CDR2 are MGHRA and YSYEKL. V was clipped by 4 bases and J by 5 bases, with 12 bases between them. This CDR3 spans 14 amino acids. CDR3: CASSLRGAHQPQHF. The CDR3 DNA reads as TGCGCCAGCAGCCTTAGGGGGGCCCATCAGCCCCAGCATTTT.

The J gene is TRBJ1-5, the V gene TRBV6-5, with D perhaps TRBD1 (5 bases). Germline V lookup: CDR1 MNHEY, CDR2 SVGAGI. CDR3 size: 14 residues. V was cut by 5 bases and J by 7 bases, with 15 bases left in between. The CDR3 nucleotides read TGTGCCAGCAGTAACGGGGGGATGGGGCAGCCCCAGCATTTT. It specifies CASSNGGMGQPQHF.

The chain carries TRBV6-1 and TRBJ1-1; D gene ambiguous. V lost 1 base and J lost 2, with 17 bases in between. This CDR3 region has 17 residues. CDR1 MNHNS and CDR2 SASEGT come from the germline V gene. This CDR3 reads CASSEGTRVGINTEAFF. CDR3 sequence (DNA): TGTGCCAGCAGTGAAGGGACCCGGGTGGGGATCAACACTGAAGCTTTCTTT.

This clone appeared once. The chain has TRBV19 and TRBJ2-3; possibly TRBD2 for D (7 bases). Trimming shortened V by 10 bases and J by 2 bases, and 16 bases separated the two germline ends. The CDR3 has 14 residues. Per germline, CDR1 LNHDA and CDR2 SQIVND (reference sequence). CDR3 sequence reads: CATTRRGLTDTQYF. CDR3 nucleotides: TGTGCCACAACCCGGCGGGGGCTCACAGATACGCAGTATTTT.

The chain employs TRBV19 and TRBJ2-7; 15 bases match TRBD2. The V and J ends lost 3 bases and 2 bases, in that order; junction bases with no gene match: 8. The CDR3 loop spans 18 amino acids. The germline V gene encodes CDR1 LNHDA and CDR2 SQIVND (reference sequence). DNA of the CDR3: TGTGCCAGTAGTATCACCGGGACTAGCGGGGGGCCGCCCTACGAGCAGTACTTC. Protein: CASSITGTSGGPPYEQYF.

This chain connects TRBV6-1 to TRBJ1-1; D not certain. The germline V and J ends were trimmed by 4 bases and 6 bases, with 12 bases remaining between them. The CDR3 sequence is 13 residues long. CDR1 and CDR2 from the germline V gene are MNHNS and SASEGT. Here the CDR3 reads CASSVTLPAEAFF. The CDR3 DNA is TGTGCCAGCAGTGTCACACTCCCGGCTGAAGCTTTCTTT.

The rearrangement uses TRBV5-4 and TRBJ2-3, with 7 positions matching TRBD2. Trimming cost V 3 bases and J 0 bases; bases outside gene matches: 10. The CDR3 is 17 residues long. Germline V gives CDR1 SGHNT, CDR2 YYREEE (reference sequence). The CDR3 spells CASSSGVGGASTDTQYF. DNA for the CDR3: TGTGCCAGCAGCTCGGGGGTGGGAGGGGCTAGCACAGATACGCAGTATTTT. The variable domain in full, completed from reference TRBV5-4 and TRBJ2-3, reads ETGVTQSPTHLIKTRGQQVTLRCSSQSGHNTVSWYQQALGQGPQFIFQYYREEENGRGNFPPRFSGLQFPNYSSELNVNALELDDSALYLCASSSGVGGASTDTQYFGPGTRLTVL.

V usage is TRBV2 and J usage is TRBJ2-1; the D gene could be TRBD1 or TRBD2 (7 bases each). The ends were cut back, 6 bases at V and 10 bases at J, with 22 bases in the middle. CDR1 and CDR2 from the germline V gene are SNHLY and FYNNEI. The CDR3 length is 15 residues. Here the CDR3 DNA reads TGTGCCAGCAGCCGACAGGGAGGGGAGAGAAGGGAGCAGTTCTTC. It specifies CASSRQGGERREQFF.

V usage is TRBV9 and J usage is TRBJ1-5; TRBD1 matches 8 bases. V was clipped by 4 bases and J by 1 base; unmatched bases: 4. CDR1 and CDR2 (germline): SGDLS, YYNGEE. The CDR3 length is 15 residues. CDR3 sequence (DNA): TGTGCCAGCAGCCGCGACAGGGGAAGCAATCAGCCCCAGCATTTT. Its protein product is CASSRDRGSNQPQHF.

The chain joins TRBV27 to TRBJ2-7, with 9 bases lining up with TRBD2. V was clipped by 5 bases and J by 0 bases; unmatched bases: 5. Looked up from germline, CDR1 is MNHEY and CDR2 is SMNVEV (reference sequence). CDR3 size: 15 residues. CDR3 protein: CASSPRAGGSYEQYF. Here the CDR3 DNA reads TGTGCCAGCAGTCCACGAGCGGGGGGCTCCTACGAGCAGTACTTC.

The chain joins TRBV19 to TRBJ2-7; a weak D match, TRBD1 (6 bases). Germline V gives CDR1 LNHDA, CDR2 SQIVND (reference sequence). Between the trimmed V and J ends, which lost 3 bases and 3 bases, there was a span of 15 bases. This CDR3 region has 15 residues. CDR3 in amino acids: CASSMTGHISYEQYF. The CDR3 coding sequence is TGTGCCAGTAGTATGACGGGACATATAAGCTACGAGCAGTACTTC.

The chain couples TRBV19 to TRBJ1-5, with D possibly matching TRBD1 (5 bases). The germline V gene encodes CDR1 LNHDA and CDR2 SQIVND (reference sequence). Trimming removed 6 bases at V and 6 bases at J, with 12 bases between. The CDR3 runs 13 residues. In DNA form, the CDR3 reads TGTGCCAGTAGACTCAGTGGGGGTCAGCCCCAGCATTTT. Translating gives CASRLSGGQPQHF.

This clone occurred once. This rearrangement joins TRBV5-4 to TRBJ1-1, with 7 bases identical to TRBD1. Germline CDR1 is SGHNT and CDR2 is YYREEE (reference sequence). J was trimmed by 1 base and V by 0 bases; bases with no gene match: 3. The CDR3 is 15 amino acids. CDR3 protein: CASSLEPGGNTEAFF. The CDR3 coding sequence is TGTGCCAGCAGCTTGGAACCAGGGGGGAACACTGAAGCTTTCTTT.